This TCR beta chain came from a study of blood T cell repertoires in COVID-19. Per the germline V gene, CDR1 is SEHNR and CDR2 is FQNEAQ (reference sequence). Between the trimmed V and J ends, which lost 1 base and 0 bases, there was a span of 10 bases. The CDR3 loop spans 16 amino acids. Seattle cases were enrolled at active infection and followed longitudinally. This clone came up once. TCRdb's table, derived via immunoSEQ multiplex PCR, lists solely in-frame clones and lacks some. This table holds 90,000 or so clones, 89% found once. The receptor was derived from a man aged 55 to 70 with COVID-19, enrolled during active disease. The specimen was peripheral blood. The genes are TRBV7-9 and TRBJ2-4; D perhaps matches TRBD2 (6 bases). CDR3 bases: TGTGCCAGCAGCTTAGTGGGGGGTCTAGCCAAAAACATTCAGTACTTC. Translating it yields CASSLVGGLAKNIQYF.